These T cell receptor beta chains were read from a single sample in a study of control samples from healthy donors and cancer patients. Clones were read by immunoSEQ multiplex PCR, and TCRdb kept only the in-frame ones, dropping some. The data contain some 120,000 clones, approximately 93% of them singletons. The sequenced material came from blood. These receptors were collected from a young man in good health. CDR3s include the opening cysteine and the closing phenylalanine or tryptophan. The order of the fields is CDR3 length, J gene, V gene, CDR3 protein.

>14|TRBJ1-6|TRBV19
CASSIWGVRAPLHF
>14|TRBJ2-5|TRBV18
CASSWDRGRETQYF
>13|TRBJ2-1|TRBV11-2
CAIKTGPNNEQFF
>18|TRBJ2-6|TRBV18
CASSPNPVGGSGANVLTF
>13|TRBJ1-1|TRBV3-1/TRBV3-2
CASSQGLTGYAFF
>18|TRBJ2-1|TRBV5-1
CASSLQGLGTSSYNEQFF
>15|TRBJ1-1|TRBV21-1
CASRGERGHYTEAFF
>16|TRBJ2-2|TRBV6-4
CASSESPSGGTGELFF
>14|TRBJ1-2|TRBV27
CASSFDRTNYGYTF
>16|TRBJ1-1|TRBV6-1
CASSEATGGAGTEAFF